This T cell receptor (beta chain) was found in a study of blood T cells in healthy people across ages. About the study: Capturing about one barcoded beta molecule per two T cells was achieved by template switching. Findings of the study overall: Considered underestimates were the diversity estimates obtained from one million T cells.

Each sample gave at least 6.5 million isolated PBMCs. Remarks on this clonotype: Its antigen is currently unknown.

Sample-barcoded 5' priming and a J-beta primer mix drove a second PCR of roughly 7 to 11 cycles. Each sample provided no less than 2.5 million CDR3-containing paired-end reads. TCRdb fed the 5' RACE reads into MiXCR, producing one record per CDR3 protein. The table lists 1.5 million to 2 million distinct CDR3 sequences, about 50% of them singletons, with around 2.1% in the top ten. Per germline, CDR1 MDHEN and CDR2 SYDVKM. The CDR3 loop spans 19 amino acids. V lost 4 bases to trimming and J lost 7 bases; unmatched junction nucleotides: 13. This chain connects TRBV28 to TRBJ2-1; 16 bases match TRBD2. The sequencing input was blood. This clonotype originated in a woman in her thirties or forties in good health. DNA of the CDR3: TGTGCCAGCAGTTCCGCAACGGGACTAGCGGGGGGGCAGGGGAATGAGCAGTTCTTC. This translates into CASSSATGLAGGQGNEQFF.